One and the same sample provided the 4 T cell receptor beta chains below, sequenced in a study of blood T cell repertoires in COVID-19. Using immunoSEQ multiplex PCR, the repertoire was profiled, and TCRdb retains in-frame clones only, with some absent. The sample lists about 230,000 clones, 83% occurring once. Sequencing used peripheral blood. The receptors come from a woman in her forties or fifties with acute or convalescent COVID-19.

In this sample, this clone turned up a few times. The chain has TRBV6-2 or TRBV6-3 and TRBJ2-7; TRBD2 might be the D (5 bases). Deletions cut 6 bases from V and 7 bases from J, with 13 bases between. Germline assignment: CDR1 MNHEY and CDR2 SVGEGT. The length of the CDR3 is 12 residues. CDR3 DNA: TGTGCCAGCAGCAACAATCCGGGAGAGCAGTACTTC. It is translated as CASSNNPGEQYF.

The J gene is TRBJ1-5, the V gene TRBV19; 7 bases map to TRBD1. The CDR3 covers 14 residues. The ends lost 6 bases at V and 6 bases at J; junction bases unmatched: 8. CDR1 and CDR2 (germline): LNHDA, SQIVND (reference sequence). CDR3 protein: CASSPTGYFQPQHF. The CDR3 region has the DNA TGTGCCAGTAGCCCGACAGGGTACTTTCAGCCCCAGCATTTT. Looking up the rest from reference TRBV19 and TRBJ1-5 gives the full variable domain: DGGITQSPKYLFRKEGQNVTLSCEQNLNHDAMYWYRQDPGQGLRLIYYSQIVNDFQKGDIAEGYSVSREKKESFPLTVTSAQKNPTAFYLCASSPTGYFQPQHFGDGTRLSIL.

The J gene is TRBJ1-2, the V gene TRBV30; D might be TRBD1 (5 bases). The length of the CDR3 is 12 residues. Germline V gene sequence: CDR1 GTSNPN, CDR2 SVGIG (reference sequence). V gave up 2 bases and J gave up 7 bases, with 11 bases separating them. Here the CDR3 DNA reads TGTGCCTGGAGTATCGGGGGAATTGGCTACACCTTC. The encoded protein is CAWSIGGIGYTF.

V usage is TRBV7-3 and J usage is TRBJ2-1, with 9 bases fitting TRBD2. CDR1 SGHTA and CDR2 FQGTGA come from the germline V gene. J was trimmed by 3 bases and V by 2 bases; bases with no gene match: 8. The CDR3 spans 17 residues. As DNA, the CDR3 is TGTGCCAGCAGCTTAGGGACTAGCCAGTCCATCTACAATGAGCAGTTCTTC. This encodes CASSLGTSQSIYNEQFF.